This T cell receptor beta chain is drawn from a study of T cells in Graves' hyperthyroidism and ophthalmopathy. Germline CDR1 and CDR2: MNHEY and SVGEGT. V lost 9 bases, J lost 0 bases, and 5 bases lay in between. The CDR3 is 11 amino acids. From RNA transcripts, TCR beta CDR3 regions were amplified. First-round RT-PCR with HTBI primers amplified the TCR CDR3 region. One entry per CDR3 protein, called by TCRdb with MiXCR from the multiplex PCR reads. This sample has under 350,000 distinct CDR3 sequences, with 25% found just once. Material: blood. The gene calls are TRBV6-2 or TRBV6-3 and TRBJ1-2; D ambiguous. This clonotype was sampled from a man aged 40-49 years with Graves' hyperthyroidism that later progressed to Graves' ophthalmopathy. For the CDR3, the DNA is TGTGCCAGTTCAACTAACTATGGCTACACCTTC. Amino acids: CASSTNYGYTF.